The TCR beta chain under discussion was sequenced for a study of cytomegalovirus exposure and HLA in healthy donors (dated by TCRdb to 2015 to 2018). Regarding the research as a whole: According to a later analysis, one platform produced both the roughly 120 validation repertoires and the 666 repertoires of the first cohort. In addition to the first cohort of hundreds of subjects, a separate validation cohort of 130 or so different subjects was used. To predict cytomegalovirus infection status, the study combined high-throughput TCR immunosequencing, statistical association of individual TCRs with disease status, and machine learning. The study aimed to test whether cataloging public T cell receptors could reveal signatures of past pathogen exposure. What the study reported, not specific to this receptor: A few of the identified cytomegalovirus-associated TCR beta chains were confirmed in vitro to be specific for cytomegalovirus antigens. The authors suggested that the approach could potentially be extended to other disease states and immunological phenotypes. Across donors, most TCR sequences were observed very rarely, whereas some public TCRs were present in many individuals. The classifier was reported to diagnose cytomegalovirus status with high specificity and sensitivity in both the original and validation cohorts. Of the cluster scores, 85% to 95% were above 0 in a later analysis, which found that TCRs clustered in the first cohort also tended to co-occur in the approximately 120 validation repertoires. A later analysis lacked HLA typing for the validation cohort, so it scored co-occurrence in that cohort across all 110 or so repertoires. The study listed over 150 TCR beta chains as associated with cytomegalovirus.

Details on this clone: The antigen it binds to is not known. No much larger clone is present one base from it, and per-base qualities are unavailable.

Sequences GTSNPN (CDR1) and SVGIG (CDR2) are obtained from the germline V gene (reference sequence). V trim: 2 bases; J trim: 4 bases; unmatched bases: 5. The CDR3 holds 14 amino acids from the cysteine to the phenylalanine. CDR3 DNA only is kept here, 42 bases in frame from base 1. Libraries were prepared through the immunoSEQ multiplex PCR assay. Regarding the original processing steps: A statistical classification framework was built to diagnose cytomegalovirus status from the catalog of TCR beta chain sequences. TCRdb limited this immuneACCESS table to in-frame rearrangements with V and J called. A share of clones is missing; checked studies link under half to unresolved V genes, and the rest is unexplained. The V and J calls and the clone size are those of that table, but D and trimming were determined from the DNA. The sample table lists about 130,000 clones, 89% of them with a count of one. About 10% of the sample rests with the top ten.

The donors were included in the validation cohort of 100 to 150 subjects, a group kept apart from the approximately 650-subject first cohort. The V gene is TRBV30 and the J gene is TRBJ1-1, with 9 central nucleotides matching TRBD1. The sequence derives from a young woman in good health and CMV-seropositive. Sample: PBMCs. The nucleotide sequence is TGTGCCTGGAGTCCGGGACAGGGAAGCACTGAAGCTTTCTTT. It is translated as CAWSPGQGSTEAFF.